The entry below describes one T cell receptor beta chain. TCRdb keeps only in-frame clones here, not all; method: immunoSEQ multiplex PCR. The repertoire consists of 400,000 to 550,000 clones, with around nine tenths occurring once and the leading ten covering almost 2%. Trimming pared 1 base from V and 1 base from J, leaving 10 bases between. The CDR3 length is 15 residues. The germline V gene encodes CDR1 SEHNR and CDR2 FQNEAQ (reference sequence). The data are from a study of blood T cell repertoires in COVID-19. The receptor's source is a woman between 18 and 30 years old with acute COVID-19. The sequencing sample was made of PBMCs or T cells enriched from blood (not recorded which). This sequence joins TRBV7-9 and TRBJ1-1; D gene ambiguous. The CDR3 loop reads CASSLDSRQNTEAFF. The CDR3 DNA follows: TGTGCCAGCAGCTTAGATAGTCGACAGAACACTGAAGCTTTCTTT.